This passage covers 27 T cell receptor beta chains from one sample sequenced in a study of T-cell reconstitution after alpha-beta-depleted transplantation in children. Preparation of the TCRbeta library was carried out with unique molecular identifiers. Via MiXCR, TCRdb re-called the PCR reads, giving one row per CDR3 protein. The sample yields around 370,000 distinct CDR3 sequences, 10% seen once. The specimen was PBMCs from the stem cell graft donor, collected from the stem cell graft. These receptors originate from a human donor who donated a stem cell graft to a child with acute lymphoblastic leukemia.

J is TRBJ2-7 and V is TRBV7-2; 11 nucleotides line up with TRBD2. This CDR3 comprises 14 residues. Germline assignment: CDR1 SGHTA and CDR2 FQGNSA. V dropped 5 bases and J dropped 6; count of bases not matched to a gene: 6. Here the CDR3 reads CASSKGLAAGEQYF. Written as DNA, the CDR3 is TGTGCCAGCAGCAAGGGACTAGCGGCAGGCGAGCAGTACTTC.

The CDR3 spells CASSQDGTGGGSPPTEAFF. The CDR3 region has the DNA TGCGCCAGCAGCCAAGATGGGACAGGGGGCGGGTCTCCCCCTACTGAAGCTTTCTTT. The chain recombines TRBV4-1 with TRBJ1-1; 12 bases fit TRBD1. Germline V gene lookup returns CDR1 MGHRA and CDR2 YSYEKL. Unmatched junction bases numbered 13, after V lost 0 bases and J lost 5 bases. The CDR3 is 19 amino acids.

The chain uses TRBV12-3 or TRBV12-4 and TRBJ2-1, with 9 bases matching TRBD2. The CDR3 loop spans 16 amino acids. J gave up 4 bases and V 5 bases, and 9 bases lay outside the gene matches. This chain's CDR3 is CASSGSSGEGYNEQFF. For the CDR3, the DNA is TGTGCCAGCAGTGGGTCTAGCGGGGAGGGTTACAATGAGCAGTTCTTC.

This clonotype was counted a few times. CDR3 DNA sequence: TGTGCCAGCAGCGGCTGGCTAGCGGGAGAGGGGGACGAGCAGTACTTC. This translates into CASSGWLAGEGDEQYF. This chain connects TRBV2 to TRBJ2-7; 10 bases are a match to TRBD2. After removal of 6 bases from V and 5 bases from J, the junction contained 13 bases not matched to a gene. The germline V gene encodes CDR1 SNHLY and CDR2 FYNNEI. CDR3 length equals 16 residues.

This clonotype was found many times. This chain connects TRBV3-1 to TRBJ2-7; 7 bases agree with TRBD2. Losses at the gene ends were 0 bases for V and 6 bases for J; bases not matched to a gene: 8. The CDR3 consists of 15 residues. Germline assignment: CDR1 LGHDT and CDR2 YNNKEL (reference sequence). CDR3 sequence (DNA): TGTGCCAGCAGCCAAGAGAACTCCTGGGAGGGCGAGCAGTACTTC. This gives the protein CASSQENSWEGEQYF.

This clonotype has just a few counts. This chain uses TRBV6-6 with TRBJ2-5; D is undetermined. V was clipped by 6 bases and J by 5 bases, with 13 bases between them. The CDR3 spans 13 residues. The germline gives CDR1 MNHNY, CDR2 SVGAGI (reference sequence). The DNA of the CDR3 is TGTGCCAGCAGACCCCTAAGTTCCGAGACCCAGTACTTC. As protein: CASRPLSSETQYF.

The chain recombines TRBV12-3 or TRBV12-4 with TRBJ2-1, with 12 bases identical to TRBD2. Trimming cost V 3 bases and J 6 bases; bases outside gene matches: 9. This CDR3 has 17 residues. The CDR3 protein is CASSLETTSGSPNEQFF. Here the CDR3 DNA reads TGTGCCAGCAGTTTGGAAACGACTAGCGGGAGCCCCAATGAGCAGTTCTTC.

V and J are TRBV4-3 and TRBJ2-7; 7 bases fit TRBD1. The CDR3 is 13 residues long. In germline, CDR1 is LGHNA, CDR2 YSLEER. V lost 2 bases, J lost 6 bases, and 4 bases stayed unmatched. CDR3 protein: CASSQKQGTEQYF. CDR3 bases: TGCGCCAGCAGCCAAAAACAGGGGACCGAGCAGTACTTC.

This clonotype was observed many times. The chain uses TRBV29-1 and TRBJ2-1; D remains ambiguous. CDR3 length: 11 residues. V gave up 4 bases and J gave up 8 bases, with 9 bases separating them. Germline V gene lookup returns CDR1 SQVTM and CDR2 ANQGSEA. The CDR3 nucleotides read TGCAGCGTTGGCGGCCCCGATGAGCAGTTCTTC. Residues: CSVGGPDEQFF.

V usage is TRBV2 and J usage is TRBJ2-1, with D unresolved. The CDR3 runs 12 residues. Germline V gene data show CDR1 as SNHLY and CDR2 as FYNNEI. V was pared by 4 bases and J by 6 bases, with 7 bases between. CDR3 in amino acids: CASSVNSNEQFF. For the CDR3, the DNA is TGTGCCAGCAGTGTAAACAGCAATGAGCAGTTCTTC.

This clonotype occurred a few times. This chain connects TRBV5-6 to TRBJ2-1, with D perhaps TRBD2 (6 bases). The germline V gene has CDR1 SGHDT and CDR2 YYEEEE. V lost 2 bases to trimming and J lost 7 bases, with 16 bases between them. The CDR3 length is 15 residues. The CDR3 nucleotides are TGTGCCAGCAGCTTTGGAACGGGAGCGCTTAATGAGCAGTTCTTC. Encoded protein: CASSFGTGALNEQFF. Complete variable domain (other parts from reference TRBV5-6 and TRBJ2-1): DAGVTQSPTHLIKTRGQQVTLRCSPKSGHDTVSWYQQALGQGPQFIFQYYEEEERQRGNFPDRFSGHQFPNYSSELNVNALLLGDSALYLCASSFGTGALNEQFFGPGTRLTVL.

This clonotype turned up a few times. The gene calls are TRBV3-1 and TRBJ1-1; D gene ambiguous. The CDR3 sequence is 14 residues long. V lost 1 base and J 7 bases, leaving 13 bases between the germline ends. The germline V gene encodes CDR1 LGHDT and CDR2 YNNKEL (reference sequence). The CDR3 loop is CASSQGPGSNEAFF. CDR3 coding DNA: TGTGCCAGCAGCCAAGGTCCGGGAAGTAATGAAGCTTTCTTT.

This clonotype was counted only a few times. The genes are TRBV7-2 and TRBJ2-1; D remains unclear. Trimming pared 8 bases from V and 2 bases from J, leaving 10 bases between. The CDR3 has 13 residues. CDR1 and CDR2 (germline): SGHTA, FQGNSA. The CDR3 DNA is TGTGCCAGCCGCAGTCCACCCTACAATGAGCAGTTCTTC. It codes for CASRSPPYNEQFF.

The V call is TRBV7-8, the J call TRBJ2-1, with TRBD1 matching 10 bases. V trimming: 4 bases; J trimming: 6 bases; junction bases outside the gene matches: 6. The CDR3 runs to 15 residues. Germline CDR1 is SGHVS and CDR2 is FQNEAQ. CDR3 residues: CASSWGQGLSNEQFF. Written as DNA, the CDR3 is TGTGCCAGCAGCTGGGGACAGGGGCTAAGCAATGAGCAGTTCTTC.

J is TRBJ2-2 and V is TRBV5-1; no definite D call. The CDR3 covers 16 residues. Trimming removed 0 bases at V and 0 bases at J, with 9 bases between. Germline CDR1 SGHRS, CDR2 YFSETQ. CDR3 nucleotides: TGCGCCAGCAGCTTGGAGAGGTACGCGAACACCGGGGAGCTGTTTTTT. Translation gives CASSLERYANTGELFF.

This clonotype was seen ten or more times. The chain employs TRBV4-3 and TRBJ1-1; no reliable D call. CDR1 and CDR2 from the germline V gene are LGHNA and YSLEER. The CDR3 consists of 13 residues. V lost 4 bases and J lost 5, with 11 bases in between. CDR3 in DNA: TGCGCCAGCAGCCTCGCCACGGATACTGAAGCTTTCTTT. It encodes CASSLATDTEAFF.

CDR3 sequence: CASSASEKKTQYF. DNA of the CDR3: TGTGCCAGCAGCGCCTCAGAAAAGAAGACCCAGTACTTC. The chain is built from TRBV7-9 and TRBJ2-5; no firm D call. Trimming took off 5 bases at V and 6 bases at J, with 13 bases between the two ends. The CDR3 contains 13 residues. Germline CDR1 and CDR2: SEHNR and FQNEAQ (reference sequence).

This clonotype was found a few times. The V gene is TRBV13, the J gene TRBJ2-3; 7 bases fit TRBD2. This CDR3 has 15 residues. Trimming removed 3 bases from V and 4 bases from J; junction bases left unmatched: 7. The germline CDR1 and CDR2 sequences are PRHDT and FYEKMQ (reference sequence). The CDR3 protein is CASSFITGGADTQYF. The CDR3 DNA sequence: TGTGCCAGCAGCTTCATAACGGGGGGTGCAGATACGCAGTATTTT.

This clonotype showed up many times. The gene calls are TRBV3-1 and TRBJ2-5; D ambiguous. The CDR3 runs 12 residues. Looked up from germline, CDR1 is LGHDT and CDR2 is YNNKEL (reference sequence). V dropped 0 bases and J dropped 3 bases, with 2 bases sitting between them. The CDR3 spells CASSQDEETQYF. For the CDR3, the DNA is TGTGCCAGCAGCCAAGACGAAGAGACCCAGTACTTC.

This clonotype showed up just a few times. The CDR3 DNA is TGTGCCAGCAGCGTCCTCCCGGGACTGCCTAGGGTTGAGCAGTTCTTC. Amino acids: CASSVLPGLPRVEQFF. This chain connects TRBV9 to TRBJ2-1, with D possibly being TRBD2 (6 bases). Germline assignment: CDR1 SGDLS and CDR2 YYNGEE. The CDR3 has 16 amino acids. The V gene lost 2 bases and the J gene lost 9 bases, with 21 bases spanning the gap.

This clonotype was counted a few times. The CDR3 nucleotides are TGTGCCAGCAGCCCGGGCCTTACTGGGTATAGCAATCAGCCCCAGCATTTT. Protein sequence: CASSPGLTGYSNQPQHF. This sequence joins TRBV7-2 and TRBJ1-5; D is ambiguous. The V gene's germline CDR1 is SGHTA and CDR2 FQGNSA. The V gene lost 5 bases and the J gene lost 0 bases, with 17 bases spanning the gap. The CDR3 consists of 17 residues.

The chain combines TRBV12-3 or TRBV12-4 with TRBJ2-3, with D unresolved. With 1 base removed from V and 3 bases from J, the gap between germline ends came to 11 bases. The CDR3 sequence is 15 residues long. CDR3 sequence reads: CASSLGLPQTDTQYF. In nucleotides, the CDR3 is TGTGCCAGCAGTTTAGGTCTACCCCAGACAGATACGCAGTATTTT.

In its sample, this clonotype was seen a few times. The chain has TRBV11-1 and TRBJ1-1, with no clear D. V dropped 6 bases and J dropped 4 bases, with 6 bases sitting between them. Germline CDR1 and CDR2: SGHAT and FQDESV (reference sequence). This CDR3 comprises 11 residues. This CDR3 is CASRLTTEAFF. The CDR3 region has the DNA TGTGCCAGCAGGCTGACCACTGAAGCTTTCTTT.

A word on this clonotype: One end of the junction is discordant with germline, which a read error may explain. V gene TRBV7-7 combines with J gene TRBJ2-3; D might be TRBD1 or TRBD2, each matching 5 bases. CDR3 size: 16 residues. Germline CDR1 is SSHAT and CDR2 is FNYEAQ (reference sequence). The CDR3 region has the DNA TGTGCTAGCAGCCGGGGAACAGGAGAGCCCACAGATACGCAGTATTTT. Protein: CASSRGTGEPTDTQYF.

This clonotype has just a few counts. This sequence joins TRBV7-8 and TRBJ2-1; D is unresolved. With 7 bases removed from V and 3 bases from J, the gap between germline ends came to 13 bases. The CDR3 totals 14 residues. Germline assignment: CDR1 SGHVS and CDR2 FQNEAQ. In nucleotides, the CDR3 is TGTGCCAGCACCTCCGGCGTCAGCTACAATGAGCAGTTCTTC. This encodes CASTSGVSYNEQFF.

This clonotype has just a few counts. This rearrangement joins TRBV6-1 to TRBJ2-7; D is undetermined. V was shortened by 4 bases and J by 5 bases, with 12 bases between the two germline ends. The CDR3 length is 13 residues. Germline-derived CDR1 and CDR2 are MNHNS and SASEGT. This CDR3 reads CASSARAIDEQYF. The DNA of the CDR3 is TGTGCCAGCAGTGCGAGAGCAATTGACGAGCAGTACTTC.

The rearrangement links TRBV12-3 or TRBV12-4 to TRBJ2-2; TRBD2 is a possible D gene (6 bases). CDR3 length: 15 residues. Deletions cut 5 bases from V and 2 bases from J, with 12 bases between. The CDR3 bases are TGTGCCAGCAGTCGCCGGACTACCAACACCGGGGAGCTGTTTTTT. Its translation is CASSRRTTNTGELFF.